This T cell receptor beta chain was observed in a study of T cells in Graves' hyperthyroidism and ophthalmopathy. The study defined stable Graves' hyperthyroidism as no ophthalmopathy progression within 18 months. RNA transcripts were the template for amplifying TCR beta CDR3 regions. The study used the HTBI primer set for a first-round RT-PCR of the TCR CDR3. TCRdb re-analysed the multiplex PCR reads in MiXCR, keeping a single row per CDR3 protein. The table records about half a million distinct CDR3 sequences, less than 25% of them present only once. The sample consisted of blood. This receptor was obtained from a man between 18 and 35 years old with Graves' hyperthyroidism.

For the CDR3, the DNA is TGTGCCAGCAGTTTAGGGGGGACAGGGCGCAATCAGCCCCAGCATTTT. It specifies CASSLGGTGRNQPQHF. This sequence joins TRBV28 and TRBJ1-5; 9 bases match TRBD1. CDR1 is MDHEN, CDR2 SYDVKM, per germline. The CDR3 spans 16 residues. The J segment lost 2 bases and the V segment lost 2 bases, leaving 4 bases of the junction unmatched.